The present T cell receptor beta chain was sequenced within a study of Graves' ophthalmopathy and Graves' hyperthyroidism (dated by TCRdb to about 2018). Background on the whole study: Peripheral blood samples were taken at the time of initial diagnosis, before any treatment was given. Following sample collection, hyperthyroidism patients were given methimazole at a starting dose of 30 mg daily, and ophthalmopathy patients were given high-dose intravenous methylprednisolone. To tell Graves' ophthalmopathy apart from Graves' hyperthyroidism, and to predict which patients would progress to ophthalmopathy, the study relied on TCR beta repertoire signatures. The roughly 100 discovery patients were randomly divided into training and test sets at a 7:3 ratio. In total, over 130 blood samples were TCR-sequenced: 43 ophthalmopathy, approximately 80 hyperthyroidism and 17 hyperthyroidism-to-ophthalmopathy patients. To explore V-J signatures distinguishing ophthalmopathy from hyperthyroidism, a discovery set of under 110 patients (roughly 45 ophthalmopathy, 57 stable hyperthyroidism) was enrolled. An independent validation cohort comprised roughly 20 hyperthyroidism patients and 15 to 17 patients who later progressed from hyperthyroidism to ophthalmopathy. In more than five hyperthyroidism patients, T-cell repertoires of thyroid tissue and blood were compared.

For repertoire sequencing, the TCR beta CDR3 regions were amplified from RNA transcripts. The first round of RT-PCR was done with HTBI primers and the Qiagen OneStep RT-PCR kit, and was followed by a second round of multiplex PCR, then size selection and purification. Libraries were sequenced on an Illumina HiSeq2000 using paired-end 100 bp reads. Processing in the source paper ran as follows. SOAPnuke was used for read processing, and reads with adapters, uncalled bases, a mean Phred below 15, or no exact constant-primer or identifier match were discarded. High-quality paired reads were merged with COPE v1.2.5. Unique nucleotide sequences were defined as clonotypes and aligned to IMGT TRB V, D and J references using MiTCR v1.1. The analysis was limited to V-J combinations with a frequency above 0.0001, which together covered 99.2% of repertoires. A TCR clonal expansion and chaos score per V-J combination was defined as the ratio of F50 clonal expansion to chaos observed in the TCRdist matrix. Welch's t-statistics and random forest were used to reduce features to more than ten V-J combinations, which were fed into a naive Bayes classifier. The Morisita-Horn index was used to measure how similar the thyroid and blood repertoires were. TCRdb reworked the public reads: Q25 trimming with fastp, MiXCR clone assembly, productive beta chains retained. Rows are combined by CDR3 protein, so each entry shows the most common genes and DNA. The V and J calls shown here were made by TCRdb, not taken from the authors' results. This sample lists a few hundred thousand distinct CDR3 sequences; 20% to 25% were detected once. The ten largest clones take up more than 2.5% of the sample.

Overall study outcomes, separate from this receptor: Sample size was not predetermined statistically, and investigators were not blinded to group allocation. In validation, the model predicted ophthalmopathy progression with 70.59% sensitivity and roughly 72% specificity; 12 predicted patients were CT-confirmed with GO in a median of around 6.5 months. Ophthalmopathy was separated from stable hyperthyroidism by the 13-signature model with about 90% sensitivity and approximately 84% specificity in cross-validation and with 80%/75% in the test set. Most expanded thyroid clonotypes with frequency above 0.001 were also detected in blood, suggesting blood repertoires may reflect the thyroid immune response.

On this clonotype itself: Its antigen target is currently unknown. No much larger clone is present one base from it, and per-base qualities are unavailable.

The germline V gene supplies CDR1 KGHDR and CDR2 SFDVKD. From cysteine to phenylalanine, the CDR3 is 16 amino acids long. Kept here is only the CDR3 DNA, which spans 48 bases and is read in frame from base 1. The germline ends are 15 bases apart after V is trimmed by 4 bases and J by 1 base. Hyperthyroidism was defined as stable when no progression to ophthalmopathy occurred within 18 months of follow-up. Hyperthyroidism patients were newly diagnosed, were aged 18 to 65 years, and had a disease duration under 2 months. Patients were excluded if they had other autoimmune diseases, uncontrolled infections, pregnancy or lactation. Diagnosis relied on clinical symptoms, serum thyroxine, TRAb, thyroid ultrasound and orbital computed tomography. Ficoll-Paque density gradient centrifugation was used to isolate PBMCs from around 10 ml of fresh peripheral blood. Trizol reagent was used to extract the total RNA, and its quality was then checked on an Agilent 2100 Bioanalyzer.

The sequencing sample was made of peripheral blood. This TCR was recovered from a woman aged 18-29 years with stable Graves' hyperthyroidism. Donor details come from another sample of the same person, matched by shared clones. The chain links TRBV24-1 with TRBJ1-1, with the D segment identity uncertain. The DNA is TGTGCCACCAGTGACAACTATAGAAAGGGGAACACTGAAGCTTTCTTT. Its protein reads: CATSDNYRKGNTEAFF.